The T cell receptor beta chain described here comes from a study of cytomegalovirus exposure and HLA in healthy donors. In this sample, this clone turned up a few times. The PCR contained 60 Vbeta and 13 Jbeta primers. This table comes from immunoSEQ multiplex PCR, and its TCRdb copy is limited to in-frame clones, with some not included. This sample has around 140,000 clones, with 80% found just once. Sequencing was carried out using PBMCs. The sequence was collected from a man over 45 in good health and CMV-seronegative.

The CDR3 sequence is CSVESWTGVGYTF. In DNA form, the CDR3 reads TGCAGCGTTGAATCGTGGACAGGTGTTGGCTACACCTTC. This chain links TRBV29-1 with TRBJ1-2; TRBD1 matches 7 bases. J gave up 7 bases and V 2 bases, and 7 bases lay outside the gene matches. Per the germline V gene, CDR1 is SQVTM and CDR2 is ANQGSEA. The CDR3 contains 13 residues.